These 10 T cell receptor beta chains came from one sample sequenced in a study of blood T cell repertoires in COVID-19. The repertoire was sequenced with immunoSEQ multiplex PCR; TCRdb's copy has only in-frame clones and lacks some. This sample has roughly 200,000 clones, with roughly 88% found just once. Specimen: PBMCs or T cells enriched from blood (not recorded which). These receptors came from a woman aged 30 to 39 who had recovered from COVID-19.

This chain uses TRBV5-4 with TRBJ2-7; 9 bases line up with TRBD1. The germline V gene encodes CDR1 SGHNT and CDR2 YYREEE (reference sequence). V was pared by 0 bases and J by 3 bases, with 4 bases of the junction left unmatched. The CDR3 is 15 amino acids. The CDR3 protein is CASSLGGQGIYEQYF. The CDR3 DNA reads TGTGCCAGCAGCTTGGGGGGACAGGGAATCTACGAGCAGTACTTC.

The chain recombines TRBV28 with TRBJ1-1; 7 bases fit TRBD1. This CDR3 contains 16 residues. Trimming cost V 5 bases and J 1 base; bases outside gene matches: 10. From germline, CDR1 is MDHEN and CDR2 SYDVKM. The CDR3 region is CASSTRRQGGNTEAFF. The CDR3 DNA follows: TGTGCCAGCAGTACCCGGCGGCAGGGGGGGAACACTGAAGCTTTCTTT.

The chain combines TRBV5-4 with TRBJ2-1, with a weak D call TRBD2 (5 bases). Trimming stripped 0 bases from V and 0 bases from J, with 10 bases between. This CDR3 contains 16 residues. Germline V gives CDR1 SGHNT, CDR2 YYREEE (reference sequence). CDR3 amino acids: CASSLDAGVSYNEQFF. The CDR3 region has the DNA TGTGCCAGCAGCTTGGACGCCGGGGTCTCCTACAATGAGCAGTTCTTC.

J is TRBJ2-7 and V is TRBV5-1; maybe TRBD2 (5 bases). Germline V lookup: CDR1 SGHRS, CDR2 YFSETQ. The CDR3 contains 15 residues. Trimming took off 0 bases at V and 0 bases at J, with 10 bases between the two ends. CDR3 DNA sequence: TGCGCCAGCAGCTTGGAGTCGGGGATCTCCTACGAGCAGTACTTC. It codes for CASSLESGISYEQYF.

This chain connects TRBV27 to TRBJ1-6, with 9 bases matching TRBD1. V lost 6 bases, J lost 10 bases, and 10 bases stayed unmatched. The length of the CDR3 is 15 residues. The germline CDR1 and CDR2 sequences are MNHEY and SMNVEV (reference sequence). The CDR3 coding sequence is TGTGCCAGCAGGAGTAACAGGGGGCCGGGATCACCCCTCCACTTT. It translates to CASRSNRGPGSPLHF.

The rearrangement uses TRBV29-1 and TRBJ2-1; TRBD2 is a possible D gene (6 bases). This CDR3 has 14 amino acids. V was trimmed by 1 base and J by 1 base, leaving 8 bases between them. Per the germline V gene, CDR1 is SQVTM and CDR2 is ANQGSEA. The CDR3 region has the DNA TGCAGCGTTGAAGGCGGGAATTCCTACAATGAGCAGTTCTTC. Translated: CSVEGGNSYNEQFF.

This chain uses TRBV11-2 with TRBJ2-7; weak D call: TRBD1 (6 bases). The germline V and J ends were trimmed by 5 bases and 6 bases, with 17 bases remaining between them. Germline assignment: CDR1 SGHAT and CDR2 FQNNGV. This CDR3 contains 14 residues. The CDR3 bases are TGTGCCAGCAGCAGAGGACAGTCACCGGGCGAGCAGTACTTC. Protein product: CASSRGQSPGEQYF.

This clone was counted between two and nine times. V usage is TRBV30 and J usage is TRBJ1-1; D gene uncertain. Germline CDR1 GTSNPN, CDR2 SVGIG (reference sequence). CDR3 length: 14 amino acids. Trimming left V 1 base short and J 2 bases short, with 11 bases between. The CDR3 loop is CAWSGLGANTEAFF. The CDR3 coding sequence is TGTGCCTGGAGTGGGTTGGGAGCAAACACTGAAGCTTTCTTT.

The rearrangement joins TRBV28 to TRBJ1-1; D perhaps matches TRBD1 (5 bases). V lost 1 base and J lost 5, with 20 bases in between. The germline V gene encodes CDR1 MDHEN and CDR2 SYDVKM. The CDR3 loop spans 17 amino acids. The CDR3: CASSLYKWGQDGTEAFF. The CDR3 DNA reads as TGTGCCAGCAGTTTATATAAGTGGGGCCAGGATGGGACTGAAGCTTTCTTT.

The rearrangement joins TRBV10-1 to TRBJ1-1; D call uncertain. Germline CDR1 and CDR2: WNHNN and SYGVQD (reference sequence). Deletions cut 2 bases from V and 1 base from J, with 11 bases between. There are 15 residues in the CDR3. This CDR3 reads CASSESGPPNTEAFF. The CDR3 DNA reads TGCGCCAGCAGTGAGAGTGGCCCACCGAACACTGAAGCTTTCTTT.